This T cell receptor (beta chain) was obtained from a study of cytomegalovirus exposure and HLA in healthy donors. Study-wide background: An early release of data contained roughly 86 million unique TCRs, which came from HLA-typed donors.

Each of the donors was a healthy bone marrow donor. Nominal health characterized the donors when sampled, though unrecorded immune exposures were likely. Only a few counts were recorded for this clone. V was clipped by 4 bases and J by 8 bases, with 12 bases between them. Germline CDR1 is MNHNY and CDR2 is SVGAGI (reference sequence). The CDR3 is made up of 13 amino acids. The PCR had 60 Vbeta and 13 Jbeta primers. Repertoires were generated with immunoSEQ multiplex PCR, while TCRdb's copy carries only in-frame clones and drops some. The repertoire consists of roughly 83,000 clones, with approximately 75% occurring once and the leading ten covering about 4%.

Sequences were obtained from PBMCs. The chain couples TRBV6-6 to TRBJ2-1; D gene uncertain. This TCR was recovered from a man aged 60 to 69 in good health and CMV-seronegative. This CDR3 is CASSSSLRDEQFF. Here the CDR3 DNA reads TGTGCCAGCAGTTCAAGTCTAAGAGATGAGCAGTTCTTC.